Listed below are T cell receptor beta chains from one sample, sequenced in a study of immune evolution from preneoplasia to lung adenocarcinoma. Using immunoSEQ multiplex PCR, the repertoire was profiled, and TCRdb retains in-frame clones only, with some absent. The sample consists of approximately 5,000 clones, roughly 79% of them appearing once. Sequences were obtained from FFPE adjacent normal lung tissue. Receptors originate from an older donor with lung adenocarcinoma. The CDR3 runs from the conserved cysteine through the conserved F or W. Each record gives: V gene, D gene, J gene, clone size, CDR3 DNA, CDR3 protein. A D gene is named only where the DNA matches it firmly. Size is omitted from some rows. Given values are once, few, many or a class for expanded clones.

>TRBV5-4|TRBD2|TRBJ2-3|few
TGTGCCAGCAGCTCACGAACCGGGACTACTAGCACAGATACGCAGTATTTT
CASSSRTGTTSTDTQYF
>TRBV18|-|TRBJ1-1|-
TGTGCCAGCTCACTTCAGGGCACTGAAGCTTTCTTT
CASSLQGTEAFF
>TRBV7-2|TRBD2|TRBJ2-5|-
TGTGCCAGCAGCCTAGCGGGGGGAGAGACCCAGTACTTC
CASSLAGGETQYF
>TRBV5-1|-|TRBJ2-2|-
TGCGCCAGCAGCTTAGGGCAGGGTTGGAACACCGGGGAGCTGTTTTTT
CASSLGQGWNTGELFF
>TRBV29-1|-|TRBJ1-2|-
TGCAGCGTTCTCCCTACAGACGACTATGGCTACACCTTC
CSVLPTDDYGYTF
>TRBV20-1|-|TRBJ2-5|-
TGCAGTGCTAGCGGGGCAGAGACCCAGTACTTC
CSASGAETQYF
>TRBV9|-|TRBJ1-1|-
TGTGCCAGCAGCGTAGCGCGGGATTCTGAAGCTTTCTTT
CASSVARDSEAFF
>TRBV10-2|-|TRBJ2-3|-
TGCGCCAGCGGAATTAGCCTCCTCCACGGGACGCAGTATTTT
CASGISLLHGTQYF
>TRBV7-8|-|TRBJ1-3|-
TGTGCCAGCAGCCCTACAATTGGAAACACCATATATTTT
CASSPTIGNTIYF
>TRBV29-1|-|TRBJ1-2|once
TGCAGCGTTGAATTATTGGGATATGGCTACACCTTC
CSVELLGYGYTF
>TRBV6-6|-|TRBJ2-3|-
TGTGCCAGCAGATTTACAGGCACGCAGTATTTT
CASRFTGTQYF
>TRBV4-2|-|TRBJ1-2|-
TGTGCCAGCAGCCAAGCCTCCGAGCCGCGATACGGCTACACCTTC
CASSQASEPRYGYTF
>TRBV28|-|TRBJ2-7|-
TGTGCCAGCAGCTACAAGTACGAGCAGTACTTC
CASSYKYEQYF
>TRBV10-2|-|TRBJ1-4|-
TGCGCCAGCAGTGACCAAGATAGAGCTAATGAAAAACTGTTTTTT
CASSDQDRANEKLFF
>TRBV28|TRBD2|TRBJ2-1|-
TGTGCCAGCAGCCCAACTAGCGTGAGTGAGCAGTTCTTC
CASSPTSVSEQFF
>TRBV2|TRBD1|TRBJ2-4|-
TGTGCCAGCAGGGGGGACAGGGGCATTCAGTACTTC
CASRGDRGIQYF
>TRBV27|-|TRBJ1-1|-
TGTGCCAGCAGCCCCGGTGGGGGAGCGGGACATAATGAAGCTTTCTTT
CASSPGGGAGHNEAFF
>TRBV29-1|TRBD1|TRBJ2-1|-
TGCAGCGTTGGGGGGGGACAGGGAGTAGGCTCCTACAATGAGCAGTTCTTC
CSVGGGQGVGSYNEQFF